This T cell receptor (beta chain) was profiled in a study of blood T cell repertoires in COVID-19. Study-level background: Sample material is recorded as cDNA or gDNA derived from T cells, B-cell-depleted T cells, or PBMCs.

Germline V gene data show CDR1 as LNHDA and CDR2 as SQIVND (reference sequence). The J segment lost 6 bases and the V segment lost 8 bases, leaving 5 bases of the junction unmatched. The CDR3 totals 14 residues. TCRdb keeps only in-frame clones here, not all; method: immunoSEQ multiplex PCR. The table shows 100,000 to 150,000 clones, with 84% occurring only once. Everyone who took part was roughly 18 to 89 years old, and they came from about 25 US areas. Cohorts were based on clinical histories the participants reported. This TCR derives from a woman aged 30 to 39 who had recovered from COVID-19. This rearrangement joins TRBV19 to TRBJ1-4; the match to TRBD1 covers 11 bases. Sequenced sample: PBMCs or T cells enriched from blood (not recorded which). The CDR3 DNA reads TGTGCCAGTTGGACAGGGGGCATCGATGAAAAACTGTTTTTT. It encodes CASWTGGIDEKLFF. The entire variable domain, with the rest obtained from reference TRBV19 and TRBJ1-4, is as follows: DGGITQSPKYLFRKEGQNVTLSCEQNLNHDAMYWYRQDPGQGLRLIYYSQIVNDFQKGDIAEGYSVSREKKESFPLTVTSAQKNPTAFYLCASWTGGIDEKLFFGSGTQLSVL.